The 27 T cell receptor beta chains below come from one sample, sequenced in a study of blood T cells in healthy people across ages (dated by TCRdb to between 2014 and 2017). Library method: 5' RACE. These reads were obtained on an Illumina HiSeq 2500. A second roughly 7 to 11 cycle PCR used a sample-barcoded 5' primer and a J-beta primer mix. Using fastp at Q25 and MiXCR, TCRdb reprocessed the public reads and kept productive beta chains. Rows with one shared CDR3 protein collapse into an entry with the most common genes and DNA. This sample holds 600,000 to 850,000 distinct CDR3 sequences; roughly 41% were observed only once. The top ten hold around a fifth of the sample. The sample taken for sequencing was blood. The receptors derive from a woman aged 60 to 75 in good health.

The rearrangement links TRBV20-1 to TRBJ1-3; D may be TRBD1 (5 bases). The CDR3 contains 15 residues. Germline V gene lookup returns CDR1 DFQATT and CDR2 SNEGSKA (reference sequence). Trimming left V 1 base short and J 2 bases short, with 12 bases between. CDR3 nucleotides: TGCAGTGCTAGAGTTAGGGGAGAAGCTGGAAACACCATATATTTT. Translation: CSARVRGEAGNTIYF.

J is TRBJ2-1 and V is TRBV14; 8 bases map to TRBD1. V dropped 7 bases and J dropped 8; count of bases not matched to a gene: 10. The CDR3 is made up of 14 amino acids. Germline V gene data show CDR1 as SGHDN and CDR2 as FVKESK. The CDR3 sequence: CASTRRTGYDEQFF. CDR3 nucleotides: TGTGCCAGCACCCGTCGGACAGGGTACGATGAGCAGTTCTTC. The full variable domain, with the rest looked up from reference TRBV14 and TRBJ2-1, is EAGVTQFPSHSVIEKGQTVTLRCDPISGHDNLYWYRRVMGKEIKFLLHFVKESKQDESGMPNNRFLAERTGGTYSTLKVQPAELEDSGVYFCASTRRTGYDEQFFGPGTRLTVL.

The rearrangement joins TRBV29-1 to TRBJ1-2, with D uncertain. The V gene's germline CDR1 is SQVTM and CDR2 ANQGSEA. The CDR3 spans 11 residues. Trimming removed 2 bases from V and 8 bases from J, with 9 bases in between. CDR3 in DNA: TGCAGCGTTGAACTCCCTTGGGGCTACACCTTC. Encoded protein: CSVELPWGYTF.

Turning to this clonotype: An end of the junction differs from the germline gene, which may be a read error. The chain carries TRBV10-3 and TRBJ1-4; 9 bases line up with TRBD1. Germline assignment: CDR1 ENHRY and CDR2 SYGVKD. The CDR3 length is 15 residues. This CDR3 reads CAISVRTGANEELFF. CDR3 bases: TGTGCCATCAGTGTACGGACAGGGGCTAATGAAGAACTGTTTTTT.

This rearrangement joins TRBV27 to TRBJ1-4, with D maybe TRBD1 (6 bases). Trimming shortened V by 2 bases and J by 7 bases, and 8 bases separated the two germline ends. Germline CDR1 and CDR2: MNHEY and SMNVEV (reference sequence). CDR3 length: 13 amino acids. The CDR3, as DNA: TGTGCCAGCAGTTTAGGCAGGGGTGAAAAACTGTTTTTT. Translated, it gives CASSLGRGEKLFF.

This rearrangement joins TRBV2 to TRBJ2-3, with a possible D match to TRBD1 (6 bases). The V end lost 11 bases, the J end lost 5 bases, and 20 bases lay between the germline ends. The length of the CDR3 is 14 residues. CDR1 is SNHLY, CDR2 FYNNEI, per germline. In DNA form, the CDR3 reads TGTGCCTGTTCGCGGACAGTAATTGGAGATACGCAGTATTTT. As protein: CACSRTVIGDTQYF.

The chain is built from TRBV7-3 and TRBJ2-1; 11 bases are shared with TRBD2. Germline V gene data show CDR1 as SGHTA and CDR2 as FQGTGA. This CDR3 region has 14 residues. The junction had 3 bases not matched to a gene; V was cut back by 5 bases and J by 6 bases. The CDR3 spells CASSHSGRANEQFF. The CDR3 bases are TGTGCCAGCAGCCATAGCGGGAGGGCCAATGAGCAGTTCTTC.

The chain employs TRBV15 and TRBJ1-3, with D possibly being TRBD1 (5 bases). The V and J ends lost 8 bases and 6 bases respectively, with 14 bases between them. Germline assignment: CDR1 LNHNV and CDR2 YYDKDF (reference sequence). This CDR3 region has 13 residues. This chain's CDR3 is CATRGTSENTIYF. The CDR3 coding sequence is TGTGCCACCCGAGGGACGTCGGAAAACACCATATATTTT.

This clonotype appeared a single time. The V call is TRBV15, the J call TRBJ2-1; 7 positions match TRBD2. The CDR3 contains 14 residues. Per the germline V gene, CDR1 is LNHNV and CDR2 is YYDKDF (reference sequence). V dropped 2 bases and J dropped 7; count of bases not matched to a gene: 5. Written as DNA, the CDR3 is TGTGCCACCAGCAGACATAAGGGAGGGAATGAGCAGTTCTTC. Its protein is CATSRHKGGNEQFF.

CDR3 residues: CASSGRLDDNQDTQYF. The CDR3 DNA follows: TGTGCCAGCAGTGGGAGACTAGACGATAACCAAGATACGCAGTATTTT. The rearrangement links TRBV6-1 to TRBJ2-3; tentative D call: TRBD2 (6 bases). There are 16 residues in the CDR3. Germline loops: CDR1 MNHNS, CDR2 SASEGT. Trimming took 4 bases from V and 5 from J, leaving 19 bases between them.

This clonotype was detected a few times. The V call is TRBV7-2, the J call TRBJ1-2, with a weak D call TRBD1 (5 bases). V dropped 1 base and J dropped 7 bases, with 13 bases sitting between them. The CDR3 sequence is 14 residues long. Germline V gene lookup returns CDR1 SGHTA and CDR2 FQGNSA. The CDR3 loop reads CASSLGGSDFGYTF. The CDR3 region has the DNA TGTGCCAGCAGCTTAGGGGGGTCAGATTTTGGCTACACCTTC.

The chain is built from TRBV14 and TRBJ1-2, with D tentatively TRBD1 (6 bases). Germline values: CDR1 SGHDN, CDR2 FVKESK. This CDR3 comprises 16 residues. The V end lost 0 bases, the J end lost 4 bases, and 15 bases lay between the germline ends. The CDR3 region is CASSQDFGGDTYGYTF. Written as DNA, the CDR3 is TGTGCCAGCAGCCAAGACTTTGGGGGGGACACCTATGGCTACACCTTC.

The chain uses TRBV7-2 and TRBJ2-5; TRBD1 agrees at 10 bases. The CDR3 has 14 residues. After removal of 2 bases from V and 11 bases from J, the junction contained 8 bases not matched to a gene. CDR1 SGHTA and CDR2 FQGNSA come from the germline V gene. The CDR3 spells CASSLWDRGNEQYF. In DNA, the CDR3 is TGTGCCAGCAGCTTATGGGACAGGGGAAATGAGCAGTACTTC.

This clonotype was detected many times. The CDR3 nucleotides read TGCAGTGCTAGAGTACAGGCCGCAGGTGGTGGCTACACCTTC. It encodes CSARVQAAGGGYTF. The chain recombines TRBV20-1 with TRBJ1-2, with D perhaps TRBD1 (5 bases). The V gene's germline CDR1 is DFQATT and CDR2 SNEGSKA (reference sequence). The ends were cut back, 1 base at V and 7 bases at J, with 16 bases in the middle. There are 14 residues in the CDR3.

This clonotype was counted only a few times. This chain connects TRBV7-2 to TRBJ2-1, with 9 bases matching TRBD2. Germline lookup yields CDR1 SGHTA and CDR2 FQGNSA. The CDR3 totals 15 residues. With 1 base clipped from V and 5 bases from J, the junction kept 3 bases outside the gene matches. In DNA, the CDR3 is TGTGCCAGCAGCTTAGTGGTAGCGGGGGACAATGAGCAGTTCTTC. It codes for CASSLVVAGDNEQFF.

This clonotype has only a few counts. The chain carries TRBV7-6 and TRBJ2-7; 10 positions match TRBD2. The germline gives CDR1 SGHVS, CDR2 FNYEAQ. The CDR3 totals 17 residues. The trim removed 1 base at V and 7 bases at J, leaving 13 bases unmatched. The CDR3: CASSLEASGGVYNEQYF. In nucleotides, the CDR3 is TGTGCCAGCAGCTTAGAGGCCAGCGGGGGGGTTTACAATGAGCAGTACTTC. Full variable domain (rest looked up from reference TRBV7-6 and TRBJ2-7): GAGVSQSPRYKVTKRGQDVALRCDPISGHVSLYWYRQALGQGPEFLTYFNYEAQQDKSGLPNDRFSAERPEGSISTLTIQRTEQRDSAMYRCASSLEASGGVYNEQYFGPGTRLTVT.

A few counts support this clonotype. The chain couples TRBV10-3 to TRBJ2-7; no definite D call. This CDR3 comprises 12 residues. Germline V gives CDR1 ENHRY, CDR2 SYGVKD. Trimming stripped 3 bases from V and 4 bases from J, with 7 bases between. The CDR3 DNA follows: TGTGCCATCAGTGATGTAGGGTACGAGCAGTACTTC. As protein: CAISDVGYEQYF.

V is TRBV20-1 and J is TRBJ1-5; D gene uncertain. CDR3 size: 13 residues. Germline V CDR1 and CDR2: DFQATT, SNEGSKA (reference sequence). V gave up 5 bases and J gave up 4 bases, with 12 bases separating them. This CDR3 reads CSALARPNQPQHF. The CDR3 DNA reads TGCAGTGCTCTCGCCAGGCCGAATCAGCCCCAGCATTTT.

This chain connects TRBV7-9 to TRBJ2-1; TRBD2 agrees at 8 bases. The J call may be faulty, since TRBJ2-7 better matches the DNA end. Germline V gene sequence: CDR1 SEHNR, CDR2 FQNEAQ (reference sequence). The CDR3 totals 19 residues. CDR3 loop: CASSFVSGARGSSYNEQYF. The CDR3, as DNA: TGTGCCAGCAGCTTTGTTAGCGGGGCCCGGGGAAGCTCCTACAATGAGCAGTACTTC.

This sequence joins TRBV20-1 and TRBJ1-2, with 8 bases matching TRBD1. The CDR3 is 15 residues long. Germline assignment: CDR1 DFQATT and CDR2 SNEGSKA (reference sequence). The V and J ends lost 4 bases and 4 bases, in that order; junction bases with no gene match: 11. The CDR3 DNA sequence: TGCAGTGCTAAATTATCGGACAGGGACCTCTATGGCTACACCTTC. Amino acids: CSAKLSDRDLYGYTF.

This clonotype appeared a few times. This chain links TRBV20-1 with TRBJ1-2, with 7 bases fitting TRBD1. V was clipped by 1 base and J by 6 bases; unmatched bases: 2. The CDR3 runs to 12 residues. Germline V gene data show CDR1 as DFQATT and CDR2 as SNEGSKA (reference sequence). In DNA form, the CDR3 reads TGCAGTGCTAGAGGCCAGGGGGATGGCTACACCTTC. This translates into CSARGQGDGYTF.

This clonotype was counted many times. CDR3 DNA: TGTGCCGGAGCGGGAGCTAGCACAGATACGCAGTATTTT. It yields the protein CAGAGASTDTQYF. This chain joins TRBV7-2 and TRBJ2-3, with 8 nucleotides matching TRBD2. V lost 11 bases to trimming and J lost 0 bases; unmatched junction nucleotides: 4. The CDR3 covers 13 residues. CDR1 and CDR2 (germline): SGHTA, FQGNSA.

The chain carries TRBV18 and TRBJ1-2; no reliable D call. Germline V CDR1 and CDR2: KGHSH, LQKENI. The CDR3 sequence is 13 residues long. V lost 3 bases to trimming and J lost 4 bases, with 9 bases between them. The CDR3 protein is CASSPDGRYGYTF. The CDR3 DNA sequence: TGTGCCAGCTCACCGGACGGCCGCTATGGCTACACCTTC.

This chain joins TRBV9 and TRBJ1-1; D possibly corresponds to TRBD1 (5 bases). Germline-derived CDR1 and CDR2 are SGDLS and YYNGEE. Deletions cut 0 bases from V and 3 bases from J, with 12 bases between. The CDR3 covers 15 residues. The CDR3 DNA is TGTGCCAGCAGCGTAGGTAGCGGAGGGGACACTGAAGCTTTCTTT. Translating it yields CASSVGSGGDTEAFF.

The chain has TRBV6-4 and TRBJ2-5, with D perhaps being TRBD1 or TRBD2 (6 bases each). V lost 7 bases, J lost 2 bases, and 17 bases lay in between. The CDR3 length is 15 residues. The germline gives CDR1 MRHNA, CDR2 SNTAGT. This CDR3 is CASITQAGQQETQYF. CDR3 nucleotide sequence: TGTGCCAGCATTACCCAGGCGGGACAACAAGAGACCCAGTACTTC.

There are a few counts of this clonotype. This sequence joins TRBV12-3 or TRBV12-4 and TRBJ1-4; D gene uncertain. Trimming shortened V by 5 bases and J by 4 bases, and 14 bases separated the two germline ends. The CDR3 is 15 residues long. The DNA for the CDR3 is TGTGCCAGCAGTCCCTCCGGTACCGATAATGAAAAACTGTTTTTT. It yields the protein CASSPSGTDNEKLFF.

This clonotype has more than one count but fewer than ten. The chain joins TRBV4-2 to TRBJ2-3; the match to TRBD2 covers 12 bases. This CDR3 contains 16 residues. V trimming: 4 bases; J trimming: 4 bases; junction bases outside the gene matches: 6. Germline V gene sequence: CDR1 LGHNA, CDR2 YNFKEQ. The CDR3 is CASSLPTSGSSDTQYF. The CDR3 DNA is TGTGCCAGCAGCCTACCGACTAGCGGGAGTTCAGATACGCAGTATTTT.